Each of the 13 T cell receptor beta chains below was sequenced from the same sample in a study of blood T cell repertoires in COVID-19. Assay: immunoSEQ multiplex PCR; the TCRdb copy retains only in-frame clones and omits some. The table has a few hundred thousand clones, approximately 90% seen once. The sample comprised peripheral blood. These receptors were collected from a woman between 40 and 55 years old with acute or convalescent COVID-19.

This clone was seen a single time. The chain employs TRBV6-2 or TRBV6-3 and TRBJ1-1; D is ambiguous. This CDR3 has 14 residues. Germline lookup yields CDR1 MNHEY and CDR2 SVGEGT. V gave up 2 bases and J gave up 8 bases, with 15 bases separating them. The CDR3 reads CASSYGGGRPEAFF. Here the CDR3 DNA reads TGTGCCAGCAGTTACGGAGGAGGACGCCCCGAAGCTTTCTTT.

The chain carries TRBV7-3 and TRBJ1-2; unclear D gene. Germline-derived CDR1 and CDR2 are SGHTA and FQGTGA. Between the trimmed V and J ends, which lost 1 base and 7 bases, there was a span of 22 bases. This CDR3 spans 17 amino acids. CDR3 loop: CASSLNPQTAHTPGYTF. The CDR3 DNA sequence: TGTGCCAGCAGCTTAAACCCCCAAACAGCTCATACACCTGGCTACACCTTC.

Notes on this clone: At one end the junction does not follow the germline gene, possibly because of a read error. In DNA, the CDR3 is TGTGCCACCAGTGATTTAGGTAGCGGGGGCCTCATCTTC. As protein: CATSDLGSGGLIF. V and J are TRBV24-1 and TRBJ2-1; 9 bases fit TRBD2. Germline loops: CDR1 KGHDR, CDR2 SFDVKD. The CDR3 contains 13 residues.

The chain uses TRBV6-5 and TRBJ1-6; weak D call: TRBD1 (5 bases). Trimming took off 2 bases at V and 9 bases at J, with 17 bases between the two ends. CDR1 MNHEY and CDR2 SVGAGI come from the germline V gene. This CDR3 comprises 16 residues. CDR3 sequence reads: CASSYTASGRGSPLHF. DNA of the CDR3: TGTGCCAGCAGTTACACGGCCTCAGGAAGGGGTTCACCCCTCCACTTT.

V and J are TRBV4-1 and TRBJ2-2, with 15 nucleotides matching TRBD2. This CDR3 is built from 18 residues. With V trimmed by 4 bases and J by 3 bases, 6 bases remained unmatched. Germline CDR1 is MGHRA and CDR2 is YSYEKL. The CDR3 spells CASSPLGLAGGHTGELFF. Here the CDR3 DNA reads TGCGCCAGCAGCCCCCTAGGACTAGCGGGGGGGCACACCGGGGAGCTGTTTTTT.

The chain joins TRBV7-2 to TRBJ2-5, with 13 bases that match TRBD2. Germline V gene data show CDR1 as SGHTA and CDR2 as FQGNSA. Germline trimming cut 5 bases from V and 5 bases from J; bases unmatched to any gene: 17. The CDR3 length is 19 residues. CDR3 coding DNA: TGTGCCAGCAGCCTCACGCAAAAAATACTAGCGGGGGGGCGGGAGACCCAGTACTTC. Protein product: CASSLTQKILAGGRETQYF. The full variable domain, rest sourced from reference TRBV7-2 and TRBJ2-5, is GAGVSQSPSNKVTEKGKDVELRCDPISGHTALYWYRQSLGQGLEFLIYFQGNSAPDKSGLPSDRFSAERTGGSVSTLTIQRTQQEDSAVYLCASSLTQKILAGGRETQYFGPGTRLLVL.

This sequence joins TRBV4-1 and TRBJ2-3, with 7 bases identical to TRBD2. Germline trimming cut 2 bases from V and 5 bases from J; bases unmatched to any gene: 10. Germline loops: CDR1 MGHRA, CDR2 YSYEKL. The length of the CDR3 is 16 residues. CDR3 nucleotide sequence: TGCGCCAGCAGCCAAAACCGTGGGGGGGGTCAAGATACGCAGTATTTT. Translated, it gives CASSQNRGGGQDTQYF.

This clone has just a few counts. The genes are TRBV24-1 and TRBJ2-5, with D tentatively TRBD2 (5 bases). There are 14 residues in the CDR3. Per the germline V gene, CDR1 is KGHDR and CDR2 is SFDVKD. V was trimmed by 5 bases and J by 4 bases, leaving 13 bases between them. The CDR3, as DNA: TGTGCCACCAGTGTCGCGGGTTCCGGAGAGACCCAGTACTTC. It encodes CATSVAGSGETQYF.

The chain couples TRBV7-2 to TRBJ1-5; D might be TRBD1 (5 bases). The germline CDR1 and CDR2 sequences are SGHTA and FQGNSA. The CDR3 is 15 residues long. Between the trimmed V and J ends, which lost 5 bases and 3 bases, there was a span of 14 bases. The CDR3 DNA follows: TGTGCCAGCAGCCAGGGTCACAGCTTCAATCAGCCCCAGCATTTT. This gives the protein CASSQGHSFNQPQHF.

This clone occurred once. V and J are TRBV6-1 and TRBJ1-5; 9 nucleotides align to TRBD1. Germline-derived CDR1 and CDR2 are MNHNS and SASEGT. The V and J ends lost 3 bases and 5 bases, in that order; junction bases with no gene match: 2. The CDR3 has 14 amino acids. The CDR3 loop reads CASSDRTGDQPQHF. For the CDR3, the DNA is TGTGCCAGCAGTGATCGGACAGGGGATCAGCCCCAGCATTTT.

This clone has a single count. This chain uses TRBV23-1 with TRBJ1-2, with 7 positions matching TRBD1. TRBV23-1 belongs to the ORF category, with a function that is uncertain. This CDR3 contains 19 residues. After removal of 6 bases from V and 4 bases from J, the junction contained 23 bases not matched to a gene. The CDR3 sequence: CASSPIRNSHRGTSYGYTF. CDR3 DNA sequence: TGCGCCAGCAGCCCCATTAGGAATAGTCACAGGGGTACAAGCTATGGCTACACCTTC.

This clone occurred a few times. In DNA form, the CDR3 reads TGTGCCAGCACCGAACACGAAAATCAGCCCCAGCATTTT. Amino acid sequence: CASTEHENQPQHF. This chain joins TRBV6-5 and TRBJ1-5; D not resolved. Deletions cut 7 bases from V and 4 bases from J, with 11 bases between. This CDR3 spans 13 amino acids. Germline loops: CDR1 MNHEY, CDR2 SVGAGI.

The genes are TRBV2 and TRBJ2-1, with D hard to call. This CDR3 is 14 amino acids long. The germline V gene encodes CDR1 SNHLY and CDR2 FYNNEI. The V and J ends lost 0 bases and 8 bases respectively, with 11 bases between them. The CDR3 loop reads CASSEAWSRHEQFF. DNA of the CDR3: TGTGCCAGCAGTGAAGCGTGGTCCAGGCATGAGCAGTTCTTC.